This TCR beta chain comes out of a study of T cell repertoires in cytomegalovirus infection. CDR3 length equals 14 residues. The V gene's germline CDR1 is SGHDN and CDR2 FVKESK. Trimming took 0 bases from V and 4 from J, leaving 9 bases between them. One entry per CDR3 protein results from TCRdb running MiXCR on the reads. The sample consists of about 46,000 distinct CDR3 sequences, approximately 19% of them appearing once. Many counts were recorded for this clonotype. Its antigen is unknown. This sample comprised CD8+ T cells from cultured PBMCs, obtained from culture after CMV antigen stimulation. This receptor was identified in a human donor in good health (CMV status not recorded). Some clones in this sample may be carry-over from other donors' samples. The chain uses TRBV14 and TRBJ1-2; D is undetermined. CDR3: CASSQEATVYGYTF. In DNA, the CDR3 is TGTGCCAGCAGCCAAGAAGCGACGGTCTATGGCTACACCTTC.